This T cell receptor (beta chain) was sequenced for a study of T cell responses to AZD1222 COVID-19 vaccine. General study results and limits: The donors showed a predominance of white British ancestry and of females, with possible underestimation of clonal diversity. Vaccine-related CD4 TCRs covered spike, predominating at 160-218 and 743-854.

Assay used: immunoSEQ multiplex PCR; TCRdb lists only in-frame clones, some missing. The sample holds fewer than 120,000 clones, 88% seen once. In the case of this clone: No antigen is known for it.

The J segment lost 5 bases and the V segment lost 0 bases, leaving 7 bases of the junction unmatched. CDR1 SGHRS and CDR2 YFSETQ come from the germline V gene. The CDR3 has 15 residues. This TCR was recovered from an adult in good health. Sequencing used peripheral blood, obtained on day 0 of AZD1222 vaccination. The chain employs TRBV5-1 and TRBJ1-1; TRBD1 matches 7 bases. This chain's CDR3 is CASSLETGAFTEAFF. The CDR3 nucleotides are TGCGCCAGCAGCTTGGAAACAGGGGCGTTTACTGAAGCTTTCTTT.